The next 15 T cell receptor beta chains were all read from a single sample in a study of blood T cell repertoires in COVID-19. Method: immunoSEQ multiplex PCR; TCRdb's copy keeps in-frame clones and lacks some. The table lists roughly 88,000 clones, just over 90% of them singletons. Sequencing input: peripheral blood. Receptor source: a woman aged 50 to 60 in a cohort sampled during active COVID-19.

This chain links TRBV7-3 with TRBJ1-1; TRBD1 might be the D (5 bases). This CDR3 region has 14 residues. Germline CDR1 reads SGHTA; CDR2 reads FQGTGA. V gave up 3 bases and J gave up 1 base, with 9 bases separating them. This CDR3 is CASSLGRRNTEAFF. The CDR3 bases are TGTGCCAGCAGCTTGGGGCGGAGGAACACTGAAGCTTTCTTT.

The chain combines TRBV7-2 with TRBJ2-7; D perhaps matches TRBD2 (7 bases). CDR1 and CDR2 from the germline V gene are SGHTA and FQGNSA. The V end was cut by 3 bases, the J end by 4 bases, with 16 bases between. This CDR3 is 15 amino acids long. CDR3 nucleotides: TGTGCCAGCAGCTTCGAGCGGGACACGGGGTACGAGCAGTACTTC. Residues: CASSFERDTGYEQYF.

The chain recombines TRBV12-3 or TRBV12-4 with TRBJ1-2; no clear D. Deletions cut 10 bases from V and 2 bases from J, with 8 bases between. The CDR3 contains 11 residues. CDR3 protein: CATELNYGYTF. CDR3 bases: TGTGCCACCGAACTGAACTATGGCTACACCTTC.

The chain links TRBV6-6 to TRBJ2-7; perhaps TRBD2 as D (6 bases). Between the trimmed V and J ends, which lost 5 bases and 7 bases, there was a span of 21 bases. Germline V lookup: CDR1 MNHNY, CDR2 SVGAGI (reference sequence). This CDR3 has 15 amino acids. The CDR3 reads CASSPPIVGGREQYF. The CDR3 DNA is TGTGCCAGCAGTCCCCCTATAGTCGGAGGGAGGGAGCAGTACTTC.

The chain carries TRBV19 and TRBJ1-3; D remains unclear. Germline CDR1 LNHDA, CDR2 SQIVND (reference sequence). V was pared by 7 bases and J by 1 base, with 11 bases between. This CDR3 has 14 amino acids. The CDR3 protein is CASTDLRSGNTIYF. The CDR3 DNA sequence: TGTGCCAGTACCGATTTGCGGTCTGGAAACACCATATATTTT.

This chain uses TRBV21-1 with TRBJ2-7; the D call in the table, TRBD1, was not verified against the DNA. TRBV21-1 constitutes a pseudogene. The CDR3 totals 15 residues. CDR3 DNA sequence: TGTGCCAGCAGCAAAACGCTCCAGAACCTCTACGAGCAGTACTTC. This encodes CASSKTLQNLYEQYF.

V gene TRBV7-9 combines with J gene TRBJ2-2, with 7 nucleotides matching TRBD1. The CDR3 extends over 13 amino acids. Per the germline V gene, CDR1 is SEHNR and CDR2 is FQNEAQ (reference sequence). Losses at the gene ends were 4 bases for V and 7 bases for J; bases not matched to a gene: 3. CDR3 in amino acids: CASSSDRVGELFF. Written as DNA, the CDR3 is TGTGCCAGCAGCTCCGACAGGGTCGGGGAGCTGTTTTTT.

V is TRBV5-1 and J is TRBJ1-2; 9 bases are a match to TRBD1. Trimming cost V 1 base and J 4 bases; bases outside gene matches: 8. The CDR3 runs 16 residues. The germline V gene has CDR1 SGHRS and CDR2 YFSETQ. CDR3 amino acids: CASSLSRDRVGYGYTF. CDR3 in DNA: TGCGCCAGCAGCTTGTCAAGGGACAGGGTGGGCTATGGCTACACCTTC.

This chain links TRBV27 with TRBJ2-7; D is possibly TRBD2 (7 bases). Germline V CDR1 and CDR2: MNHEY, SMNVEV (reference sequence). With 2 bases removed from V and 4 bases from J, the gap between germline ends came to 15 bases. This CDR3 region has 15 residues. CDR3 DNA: TGTGCCAGCAGTTTAACGGTCAGGGGAGGGTACGAGCAGTACTTC. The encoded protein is CASSLTVRGGYEQYF.

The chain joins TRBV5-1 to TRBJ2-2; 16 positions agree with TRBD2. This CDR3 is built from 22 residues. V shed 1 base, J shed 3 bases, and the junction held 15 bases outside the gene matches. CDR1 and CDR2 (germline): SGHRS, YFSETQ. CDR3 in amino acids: CASSLYLPGTSGGARDTGELFF. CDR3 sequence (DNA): TGCGCCAGCAGCTTGTACCTTCCCGGGACTAGCGGGGGGGCCCGAGACACCGGGGAGCTGTTTTTT.

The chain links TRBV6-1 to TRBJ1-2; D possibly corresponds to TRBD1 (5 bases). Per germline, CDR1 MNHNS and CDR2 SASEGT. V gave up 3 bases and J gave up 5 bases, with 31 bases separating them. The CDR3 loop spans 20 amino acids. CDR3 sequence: CASSERGSETAPHLRYGYTF. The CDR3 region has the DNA TGTGCCAGCAGTGAGCGGGGGTCAGAAACAGCCCCCCATCTCCGGTATGGCTACACCTTC.

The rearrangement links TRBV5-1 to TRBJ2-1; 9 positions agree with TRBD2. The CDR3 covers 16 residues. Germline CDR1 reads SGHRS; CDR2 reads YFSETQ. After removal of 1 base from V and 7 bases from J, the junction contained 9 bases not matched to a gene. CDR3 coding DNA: TGCGCCAGCAGCTTGCAACGACTAGCGGCAGCGAATGAGCAGTTCTTC. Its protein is CASSLQRLAAANEQFF.

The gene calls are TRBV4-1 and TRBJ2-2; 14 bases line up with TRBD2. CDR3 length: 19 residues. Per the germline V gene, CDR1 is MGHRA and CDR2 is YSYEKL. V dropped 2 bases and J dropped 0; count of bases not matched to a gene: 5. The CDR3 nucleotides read TGCGCCAGCAGCCAACGACGACTAGCGGGGGGGACGAACACCGGGGAGCTGTTTTTT. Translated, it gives CASSQRRLAGGTNTGELFF.

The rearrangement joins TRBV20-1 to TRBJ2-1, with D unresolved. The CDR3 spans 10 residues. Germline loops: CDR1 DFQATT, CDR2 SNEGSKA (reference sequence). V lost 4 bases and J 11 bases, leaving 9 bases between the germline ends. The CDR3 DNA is TGCAGTGCTACCCTCGAGAAGCAGTTCTTC. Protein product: CSATLEKQFF.

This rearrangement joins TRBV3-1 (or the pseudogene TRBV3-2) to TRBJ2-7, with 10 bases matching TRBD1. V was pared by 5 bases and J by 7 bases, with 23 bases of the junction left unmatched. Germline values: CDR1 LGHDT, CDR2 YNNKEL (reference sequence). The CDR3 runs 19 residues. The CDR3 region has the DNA TGTGCCAGCAGCACCCGACCGGGACAGGGGATAGGGACGGGACGGGAGCAGTACTTC. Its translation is CASSTRPGQGIGTGREQYF.